The rows below give T cell receptor beta chains drawn from one sample of a study of shared clonotypes between healthy human individuals. Clones were read by immunoSEQ multiplex PCR, and TCRdb kept only the in-frame ones, dropping some. The table includes about 2,100,000 clones, about 92% detected once. Sequenced material: naive CD8+ T cells from PBMCs. The source of these receptors is a man between 18 and 29 years old in good health. Some clones in this sample may be carry-over from other donors' samples. Both conserved end residues are part of each CDR3. Each record gives: CDR3 DNA, CDR3 protein, D gene, J gene, V gene, clone size. The D gene is left open where the match is weak. Clone size is stated in some rows and not others, as once, few, many or a class when expanded.

CDR3nt: TGTGCCAGCAGTTGGGGGGGCCCGAACACTGAAGCTTTCTTT
CDR3aa: CASSWGGPNTEAFF
d_gene: NA
j_gene: TRBJ1-1
v_gene: TRBV27
abundance: NA

CDR3nt: TGTGCCAGCAGCTTAGACATCGCCAATCAGCCCCAGCATTTT
CDR3aa: CASSLDIANQPQHF
d_gene: NA
j_gene: TRBJ1-5
v_gene: TRBV7-9
abundance: once

CDR3nt: TGTGCCAGCAGCTCCATCTGGGTGGCCGGGGAGCTGTTTTTT
CDR3aa: CASSSIWVAGELFF
d_gene: NA
j_gene: TRBJ2-2
v_gene: TRBV7-9
abundance: NA

CDR3nt: TGTGCCAGCAGCGTCAGGGCCGCCGGGGAGCTGTTTTTT
CDR3aa: CASSVRAAGELFF
d_gene: NA
j_gene: TRBJ2-2
v_gene: TRBV21-1
abundance: NA

CDR3nt: TGTGCCAGCAGCTCCGACGGGGCGAACACCGGGGAGCTGTTTTTT
CDR3aa: CASSSDGANTGELFF
d_gene: NA
j_gene: TRBJ2-2
v_gene: TRBV7-3
abundance: NA

CDR3nt: TGCGCCAGCAGAAGCTCGCAAGTGGGGAACAAACCTGGGGGTGAGCAGTTCTTC
CDR3aa: CASRSSQVGNKPGGEQFF
d_gene: NA
j_gene: TRBJ2-1
v_gene: TRBV5-1
abundance: NA

CDR3nt: TGTGCCAGCAGCTTGACCGGGACAGGTGGATTCGACGAGCAGTACTTC
CDR3aa: CASSLTGTGGFDEQYF
d_gene: TRBD1
j_gene: TRBJ2-7
v_gene: TRBV7-9
abundance: NA

CDR3nt: TGTGCCAGCAGCGCCTTCGACTTCCAAGAGACCCAGTACTTC
CDR3aa: CASSAFDFQETQYF
d_gene: NA
j_gene: TRBJ2-5
v_gene: TRBV9
abundance: NA

CDR3nt: TGTGCCAGCAGCAACCGACAGGGGTGGCAAGAGACCCAGTACTTC
CDR3aa: CASSNRQGWQETQYF
d_gene: TRBD1
j_gene: TRBJ2-5
v_gene: TRBV7-9
abundance: once

CDR3nt: TGTGCCAGCAGCGTCGGCGGGCCTTCCTACGAGCAGTACTTC
CDR3aa: CASSVGGPSYEQYF
d_gene: NA
j_gene: TRBJ2-7
v_gene: TRBV9
abundance: once

CDR3nt: TGTGCCAGCAGCGTCCGTAGCGGGAGCCCAGATACGCAGTATTTT
CDR3aa: CASSVRSGSPDTQYF
d_gene: TRBD2
j_gene: TRBJ2-3
v_gene: TRBV7-9
abundance: NA

CDR3nt: TGTGCCAGCAGTTTAAGGGGGCGCCAAGAGACCCAGTACTTC
CDR3aa: CASSLRGRQETQYF
d_gene: TRBD1
j_gene: TRBJ2-5
v_gene: TRBV27
abundance: NA

CDR3nt: TGTGCCATCAGGGGACAGGGGGACACTGAAGCTTTCTTT
CDR3aa: CAIRGQGDTEAFF
d_gene: TRBD1
j_gene: TRBJ1-1
v_gene: TRBV10-3
abundance: NA

CDR3nt: TGTGCCAGCAGACACCGGGACTTAACAACCGAGCAGTACTTC
CDR3aa: CASRHRDLTTEQYF
d_gene: NA
j_gene: TRBJ2-7
v_gene: TRBV2
abundance: NA

CDR3nt: TGTGCCAGCGGACCGGGACTAGTCGCCTACGAGCAGTACTTC
CDR3aa: CASGPGLVAYEQYF
d_gene: TRBD2
j_gene: TRBJ2-7
v_gene: TRBV7-9
abundance: NA

CDR3nt: TGTGCCAGCAGTGAATTAGCGCGAGAGGGGTCGGCCTACAATGAGCAGTTCTTC
CDR3aa: CASSELAREGSAYNEQFF
d_gene: NA
j_gene: TRBJ2-1
v_gene: TRBV6-1
abundance: NA

CDR3nt: TGTGCCAGCAGCGTCCACTCTGCTAGCGGGACCTACAATGAGCAGTTCTTC
CDR3aa: CASSVHSASGTYNEQFF
d_gene: TRBD2
j_gene: TRBJ2-1
v_gene: TRBV9
abundance: NA

CDR3nt: TGTGCCAGCAGTTTATCCCCTAGGGGCACAGGTGAGCAGTTCTTC
CDR3aa: CASSLSPRGTGEQFF
d_gene: NA
j_gene: TRBJ2-1
v_gene: TRBV28
abundance: NA

CDR3nt: TGCGCCAGCAGCCAAGGTACAGGGGCCGGGGAGCTGTTTTTT
CDR3aa: CASSQGTGAGELFF
d_gene: TRBD1
j_gene: TRBJ2-2
v_gene: TRBV4-3
abundance: NA

CDR3nt: TGTGCCAGCAGCGTAGCTACAGGCTTCAGCTCTGGAAACACCATATATTTT
CDR3aa: CASSVATGFSSGNTIYF
d_gene: NA
j_gene: TRBJ1-3
v_gene: TRBV9
abundance: NA

CDR3nt: TGTGCCTGGAGTGACCTGGACAGGGGCACTGAAGCTTTCTTT
CDR3aa: CAWSDLDRGTEAFF
d_gene: TRBD1
j_gene: TRBJ1-1
v_gene: TRBV30
abundance: NA

CDR3nt: TGTGCCAGCAGTTTAAGGTTTGCAGGGTCCTACGAGCAGTACTTC
CDR3aa: CASSLRFAGSYEQYF
d_gene: NA
j_gene: TRBJ2-7
v_gene: TRBV27
abundance: once

CDR3nt: TGTGCCAGTAGCCCCTGGAGGCTGGGACAGGGCGGCTACACCTTC
CDR3aa: CASSPWRLGQGGYTF
d_gene: TRBD1
j_gene: TRBJ1-2
v_gene: TRBV19
abundance: NA

CDR3nt: TGTGCCAGTAGTAATGAGGGGAAGGGGCCCCAGCATTTT
CDR3aa: CASSNEGKGPQHF
d_gene: NA
j_gene: TRBJ1-5
v_gene: TRBV19
abundance: NA

CDR3nt: TGTGCCAGCAGCCCCAGCGGGAGGGGGTCGGTCACCGGGGAGCTGTTTTTT
CDR3aa: CASSPSGRGSVTGELFF
d_gene: TRBD2
j_gene: TRBJ2-2
v_gene: TRBV11-2
abundance: NA

CDR3nt: TGCAGCGTCTCGACTAGCGGGCCGACCTACGAGCAGTACTTC
CDR3aa: CSVSTSGPTYEQYF
d_gene: TRBD2
j_gene: TRBJ2-7
v_gene: TRBV29-1
abundance: NA

CDR3nt: TGTGCCAGCAGCTTCGGGACAGACAGCAATCAGCCCCAGCATTTT
CDR3aa: CASSFGTDSNQPQHF
d_gene: TRBD1
j_gene: TRBJ1-5
v_gene: TRBV5-6
abundance: NA

CDR3nt: TGTGCCAGCAGTACCAACTTCGACGAGCAGTACTTC
CDR3aa: CASSTNFDEQYF
d_gene: NA
j_gene: TRBJ2-7
v_gene: TRBV28
abundance: NA

CDR3nt: TGTGCCAGAAGTCGACCTCGACTAGCGGGGCCCCCGAAGGACTACGAGCAGTACTTC
CDR3aa: CARSRPRLAGPPKDYEQYF
d_gene: TRBD2
j_gene: TRBJ2-7
v_gene: TRBV5-3
abundance: NA

CDR3nt: TGTGCCAGCAACGACTTTGCAGCGGGAGTACTTGAGACCCAGTACTTC
CDR3aa: CASNDFAAGVLETQYF
d_gene: TRBD2
j_gene: TRBJ2-5
v_gene: TRBV27
abundance: NA

CDR3nt: TGTGCCAGCAGTTTGGAGACTAGCCGTACCGGGGAGCTGTTTTTT
CDR3aa: CASSLETSRTGELFF
d_gene: TRBD2
j_gene: TRBJ2-2
v_gene: TRBV28
abundance: NA

CDR3nt: TGTGCCAGCAGTCAGACTAGCGACAATGAGCAGTTCTTC
CDR3aa: CASSQTSDNEQFF
d_gene: TRBD2
j_gene: TRBJ2-1
v_gene: TRBV28
abundance: NA

CDR3nt: TGCGCCAGCAGCTTGGCTCACGGCAGGGCGACCTACGAGCAGTACTTC
CDR3aa: CASSLAHGRATYEQYF
d_gene: NA
j_gene: TRBJ2-7
v_gene: TRBV5-1
abundance: NA

CDR3nt: TGCGCCAGCAGCTTTTTTCAAGTTAGCGGGCACACCGGGGAGCTGTTTTTT
CDR3aa: CASSFFQVSGHTGELFF
d_gene: TRBD2
j_gene: TRBJ2-2
v_gene: TRBV5-1
abundance: NA

CDR3nt: TGTGCCAGCGCCCAAAGAGCAGGGAGGGTCCACGAGCAGTACTTC
CDR3aa: CASAQRAGRVHEQYF
d_gene: TRBD2
j_gene: TRBJ2-7
v_gene: TRBV7-2
abundance: NA

CDR3nt: TGTGCCAGCAGTGAAGGGTTGCGGGCAGGGAACTATGGCTACACCTTC
CDR3aa: CASSEGLRAGNYGYTF
d_gene: NA
j_gene: TRBJ1-2
v_gene: TRBV2
abundance: NA